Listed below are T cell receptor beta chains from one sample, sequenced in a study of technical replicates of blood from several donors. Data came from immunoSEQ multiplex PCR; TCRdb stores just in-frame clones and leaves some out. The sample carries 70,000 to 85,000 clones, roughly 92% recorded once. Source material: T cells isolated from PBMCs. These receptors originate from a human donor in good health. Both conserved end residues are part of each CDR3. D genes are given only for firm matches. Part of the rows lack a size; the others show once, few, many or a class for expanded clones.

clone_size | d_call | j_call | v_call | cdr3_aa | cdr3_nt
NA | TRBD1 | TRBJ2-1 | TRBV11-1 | CASSHRGDEQFF | TGTGCCAGCAGCCACAGGGGGGATGAGCAGTTCTTC
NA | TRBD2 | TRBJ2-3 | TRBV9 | CASSVGTASGGFTDTQYF | TGTGCCAGCAGCGTAGGGACAGCTAGCGGGGGTTTCACAGATACGCAGTATTTT
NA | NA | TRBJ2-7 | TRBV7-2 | CASSLQGYYEQYF | TGTGCCAGCAGCTTACAGGGATACTACGAGCAGTACTTC
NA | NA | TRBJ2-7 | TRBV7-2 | CASSPGPDATYEQYF | TGTGCCAGCAGCCCAGGGCCGGACGCTACCTACGAGCAGTACTTC
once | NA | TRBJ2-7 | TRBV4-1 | CASSQDRRQYF | TGCGCCAGCAGCCAAGATAGGAGGCAGTACTTC
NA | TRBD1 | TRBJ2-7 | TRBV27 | CASSFNDRGEQYF | TGTGCCAGCAGTTTCAACGACAGGGGCGAGCAGTACTTC
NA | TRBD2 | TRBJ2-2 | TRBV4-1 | CASSQGGLAGVGTGELFF | TGCGCCAGCAGCCAAGGGGGACTAGCGGGAGTCGGCACCGGGGAGCTGTTTTTT
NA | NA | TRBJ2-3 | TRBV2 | CASSLTDTQYF | TGTGCCAGCAGCCTGACAGATACGCAGTATTTT
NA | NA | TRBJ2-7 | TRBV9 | CASSVEILDPEQYF | TGTGCCAGCAGCGTAGAAATTCTAGATCCCGAGCAGTACTTC
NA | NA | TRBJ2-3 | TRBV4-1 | CASSQDSGPTDTQYF | TGCGCCAGCAGCCAGGACTCAGGACCAACAGATACGCAGTATTTT
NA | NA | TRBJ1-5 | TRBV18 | CASSRSPGDQPQHF | TGTGCCAGCTCCCGAAGTCCGGGGGATCAGCCCCAGCATTTT
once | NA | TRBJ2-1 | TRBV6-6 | CASSYDGHLVEQFF | TGTGCCAGCAGTTACGATGGCCACCTGGTGGAGCAGTTCTTC
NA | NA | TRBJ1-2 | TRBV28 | CASSSRQSSYGYTF | TGTGCCAGCAGTTCCCGACAGAGTAGCTATGGCTACACCTTC
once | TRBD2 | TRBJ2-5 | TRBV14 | CASSQVPQRERGQETQYF | TGTGCCAGCAGCCAAGTGCCCCAGCGGGAGAGAGGGCAAGAGACCCAGTACTTC
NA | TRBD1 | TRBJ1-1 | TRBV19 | CASSHTGVNTEAFF | TGTGCCAGTAGTCATACAGGGGTGAACACTGAAGCTTTCTTT
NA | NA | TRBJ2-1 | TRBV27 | CASSLQPTQSRRLNNEQFF | TGTGCCAGCAGTCTTCAGCCCACACAAAGCCGGCGACTTAACAATGAGCAGTTCTTC
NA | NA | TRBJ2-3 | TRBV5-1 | CASSLEGGADTQYF | TGCGCCAGCAGCTTGGAAGGGGGGGCAGATACGCAGTATTTT
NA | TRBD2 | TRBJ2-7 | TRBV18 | CASSSSLAGSYEQYF | TGTGCCAGCTCATCCTCCTTAGCGGGATCCTACGAGCAGTACTTC
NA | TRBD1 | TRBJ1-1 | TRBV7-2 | CASSPLLHGQGDTEAFF | TGTGCCAGCAGCCCTCTACTACATGGACAGGGCGATACTGAAGCTTTCTTT
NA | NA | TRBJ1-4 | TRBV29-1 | CSVQQGNEKLFF | TGCAGCGTTCAACAGGGTAATGAAAAACTGTTTTTT
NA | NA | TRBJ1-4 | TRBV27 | CASSLSRLLNEKLFF | TGTGCCAGCAGTTTATCTCGACTCCTTAATGAAAAACTGTTTTTT
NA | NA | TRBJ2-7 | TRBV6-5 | CASRRGGHEQYF | TGTGCCAGCAGGCGGGGAGGCCACGAGCAGTACTTC
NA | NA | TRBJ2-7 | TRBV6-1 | CASSEALGPREEQYF | TGTGCCAGCAGTGAAGCGCTGGGCCCCCGGGAAGAGCAGTACTTC
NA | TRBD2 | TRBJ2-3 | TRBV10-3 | CAIRGRAGDTDTQYF | TGTGCCATCAGGGGACGAGCGGGAGACACAGATACGCAGTATTTT
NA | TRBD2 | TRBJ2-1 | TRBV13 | CASSPLIAGVVYNEQFF | TGTGCCAGCAGCCCCCTTATAGCGGGAGTTGTATACAATGAGCAGTTCTTC
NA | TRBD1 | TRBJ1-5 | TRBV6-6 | CASIDRGSNQPQHF | TGTGCCAGCATAGACAGGGGTAGCAATCAGCCCCAGCATTTT
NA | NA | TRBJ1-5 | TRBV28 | CASSQETASNQPQHF | TGTGCCAGCAGCCAAGAGACAGCAAGCAATCAGCCCCAGCATTTT
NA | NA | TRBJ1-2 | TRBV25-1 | CASSPTGGGGYGYTF | TGTGCCAGCAGCCCCACCGGGGGTGGCGGCTATGGCTACACCTTC
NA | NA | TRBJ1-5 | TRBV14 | CASSLGLGYQPQHF | TGTGCCAGCAGCCTGGGACTTGGGTATCAGCCCCAGCATTTT
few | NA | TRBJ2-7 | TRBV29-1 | CSVVIGVRYEQYF | TGCAGCGTTGTTATAGGGGTGCGGTACGAGCAGTACTTC
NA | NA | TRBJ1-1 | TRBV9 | CASSVALSMDTEAFF | TGTGCCAGCAGCGTAGCTTTGAGTATGGACACTGAAGCTTTCTTT
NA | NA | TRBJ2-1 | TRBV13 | CASSLGGVVNEQFF | TGTGCCAGCAGCTTAGGGGGAGTCGTGAATGAGCAGTTCTTC
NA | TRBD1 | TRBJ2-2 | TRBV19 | CASSWGTDTGELFF | TGTGCCAGTAGTTGGGGGACAGACACCGGGGAGCTGTTTTTT
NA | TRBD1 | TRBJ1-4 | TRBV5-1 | CASSFRQGREKLFF | TGCGCCAGCAGCTTTAGACAGGGACGGGAAAAACTGTTTTTT
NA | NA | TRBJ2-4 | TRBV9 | CASSVDPGENIQYF | TGTGCCAGCAGCGTAGATCCCGGGGAAAACATTCAGTACTTC
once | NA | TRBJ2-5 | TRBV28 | CASTREYQETQYF | TGTGCCAGCACTAGGGAGTACCAAGAGACCCAGTACTTC
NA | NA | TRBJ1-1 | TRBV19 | CASSTQAGGTEAFF | TGTGCCAGTAGTACCCAGGCGGGGGGCACTGAAGCTTTCTTT
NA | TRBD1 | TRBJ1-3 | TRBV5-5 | CASSYRGDLGNTIYF | TGTGCCAGCAGTTACAGGGGGGACCTTGGAAACACCATATATTTT
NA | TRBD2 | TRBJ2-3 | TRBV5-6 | CASSSSSGSRQYF | TGTGCCAGCAGCTCAAGTAGCGGGAGTAGGCAGTATTTT
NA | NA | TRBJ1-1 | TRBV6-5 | CASRSGGLNTEAFF | TGTGCCAGCCGCTCCGGAGGGCTGAACACTGAAGCTTTCTTT
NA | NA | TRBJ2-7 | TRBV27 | CASGQGGPYEQYF | TGTGCCAGCGGGCAGGGAGGACCCTACGAGCAGTACTTC
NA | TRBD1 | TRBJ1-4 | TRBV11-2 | CASSFWTGGNEKLFF | TGTGCCAGCAGCTTCTGGACAGGGGGTAATGAAAAACTGTTTTTT
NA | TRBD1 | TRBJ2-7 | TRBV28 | CASSFLGQNEQYF | TGTGCCAGCAGTTTCTTGGGACAGAACGAGCAGTACTTC
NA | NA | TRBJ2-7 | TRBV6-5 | CASSYSIRELDDEQYF | TGTGCCAGCAGTTACTCGATACGGGAACTAGACGACGAGCAGTACTTC
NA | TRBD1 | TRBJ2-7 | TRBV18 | CASLPGQGHHEQYF | TGTGCCAGCTTACCGGGACAGGGGCATCACGAGCAGTACTTC
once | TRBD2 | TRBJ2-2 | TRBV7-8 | CASSLVVSGSGELFF | TGTGCCAGCAGCTTAGTGGTTAGCGGGAGCGGGGAGCTGTTTTTT
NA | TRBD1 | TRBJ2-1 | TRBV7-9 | CASSETGWDNEQFF | TGTGCCAGCAGCGAGACAGGGTGGGATAATGAGCAGTTCTTC
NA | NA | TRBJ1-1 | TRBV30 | CAWSVNRVEAFF | TGTGCCTGGAGTGTGAACAGGGTCGAAGCTTTCTTT
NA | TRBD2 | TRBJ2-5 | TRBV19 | CASSITSAQETQYF | TGTGCCAGTAGTATCACTAGCGCCCAAGAGACCCAGTACTTC
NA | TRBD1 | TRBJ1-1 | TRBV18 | CASSPRQGYMNTEAFF | TGTGCCAGCTCACCAAGACAGGGATACATGAACACTGAAGCTTTCTTT
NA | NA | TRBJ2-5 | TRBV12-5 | CASGLSSPETQYF | TGTGCTAGTGGTTTGTCTAGCCCGGAGACCCAGTACTTC
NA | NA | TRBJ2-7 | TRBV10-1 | CASSEGLTSSYEQYF | TGCGCCAGCAGTGAGGGACTGACGAGCTCCTACGAGCAGTACTTC
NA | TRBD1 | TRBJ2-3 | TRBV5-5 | CASSLGQGAQSDTQYF | TGTGCCAGCAGCTTGGGACAGGGGGCGCAATCAGATACGCAGTATTTT
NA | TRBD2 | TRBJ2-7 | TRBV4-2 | CASSQEKRGSYEQYF | TGTGCCAGCAGCCAAGAGAAGCGGGGGTCCTACGAGCAGTACTTC
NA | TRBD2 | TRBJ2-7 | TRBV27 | CASRLAGGPYEQYF | TGTGCCAGCAGGCTAGCGGGAGGGCCCTACGAGCAGTACTTC
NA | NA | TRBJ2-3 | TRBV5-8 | CASSFSGLTVDTQYF | TGTGCCAGCAGCTTTAGCGGCTTAACGGTAGATACGCAGTATTTT
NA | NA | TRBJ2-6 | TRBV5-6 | CASSAQFSGANVLTF | TGTGCCAGCAGCGCACAATTCTCTGGGGCCAACGTCCTGACTTTC